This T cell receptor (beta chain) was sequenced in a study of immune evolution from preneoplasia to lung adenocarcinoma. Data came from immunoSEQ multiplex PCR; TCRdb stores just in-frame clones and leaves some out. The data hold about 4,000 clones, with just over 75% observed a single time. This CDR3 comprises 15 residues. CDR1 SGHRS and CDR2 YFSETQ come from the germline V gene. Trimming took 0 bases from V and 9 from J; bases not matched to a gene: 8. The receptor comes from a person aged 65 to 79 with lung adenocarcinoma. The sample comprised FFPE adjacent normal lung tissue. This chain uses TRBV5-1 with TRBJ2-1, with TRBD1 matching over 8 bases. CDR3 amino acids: CASSLDGTGYGEQFF. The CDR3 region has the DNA TGCGCCAGCAGCTTGGATGGGACAGGATATGGTGAGCAGTTCTTC.